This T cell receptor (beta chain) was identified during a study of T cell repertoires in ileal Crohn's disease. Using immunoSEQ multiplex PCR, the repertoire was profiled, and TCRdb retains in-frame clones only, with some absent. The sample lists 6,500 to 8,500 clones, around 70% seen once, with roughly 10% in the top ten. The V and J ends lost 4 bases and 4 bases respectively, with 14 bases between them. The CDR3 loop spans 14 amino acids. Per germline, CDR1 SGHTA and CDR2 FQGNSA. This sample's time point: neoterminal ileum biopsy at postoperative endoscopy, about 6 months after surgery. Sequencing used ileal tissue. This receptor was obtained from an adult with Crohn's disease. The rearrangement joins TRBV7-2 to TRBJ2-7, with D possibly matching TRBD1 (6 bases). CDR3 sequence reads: CASSWGTSLYEQYF. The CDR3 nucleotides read TGTGCCAGCAGCTGGGGGACAAGTCTTTACGAGCAGTACTTC.